This TCR beta chain was observed in a study of T-cell memory formation after mild COVID-19 (dated by TCRdb to the early 2020s). Describing the broader study: Most TCR sequence clusters were specific to one of the two donors. In a couple of donors, T-cell clones that expanded and contracted after mild COVID-19 were followed by sequencing TCRalpha and TCRbeta repertoires longitudinally. Two young, previously healthy adult volunteers, one female and one male, were included in the cohort.

Worth noting for this clonotype: The clone's antigen remains unknown. No quality values exist for individual bases; no much larger clone is one base distant.

What the work shows at the level of the full study, not this receptor alone: Some responding clones were found in pre-infection memory, which suggests that pre-existing cross-reactive memory T cells took part in the SARS-CoV-2 response. Contracting CD4+ clones appeared mostly in the CM and EM memory subsets, whereas CD8+ clones were enriched in EMRA. The second-wave clones that peaked on day 37 were not confirmed to be SARS-CoV-2 specific. Only a couple of mild cases were covered by the study, and larger cohorts that include severe cases with pre-infection samples were considered necessary. Balanced CD4/CD8 phenotypes were observed for clones contracting from day 15 to 85, whereas a bias towards CD4+ was observed for a second wave of clones expanding from day 15 to 37.

Inclusive of the bounding cysteine and phenylalanine, the CDR3 is 11 residues long. Here the CDR3 DNA is all that survives: 33 bases in frame from base 1. From a lookup of the germline V gene, CDR1 and CDR2 are SQVTM and ANQGSEA. TCRdb names Illumina NovaSeq 6000 as the instrument used. TCRalpha and TCRbeta cDNA libraries were constructed by 5'RACE with constant-segment primers, with sample barcodes and unique molecular identifiers being introduced. Trizol reagent was used to extract RNA from every sample. Library amplification was performed in two PCR steps, and a second sample barcode and Illumina TruSeq adapters were introduced in the second step. Libraries were sequenced on an Illumina NovaSeq with 2 x 150 bp paired-end reads. On the authors' methods: Reads were demultiplexed and collapsed into UMI-guided consensus sequences with migec v1.2.7. Using mixcr v2.1.11, UMI consensuses were aligned to TRA and TRB V and J templates and then assembled into clonotypes. Expanded or contracted clonotypes were those called significant by both edgeR and NoisET, with noise models trained on biological replicates. For edgeR calls, the cutoffs were a false discovery rate-adjusted p below 0.01 and a log2 fold-change threshold of 1. As an exploratory analysis of dynamics, PCA with hierarchical clustering was applied to max-normalized trajectories of the 1000 most abundant clonotypes. The CD4 or CD8 phenotype of responding clones was assigned using the separately sequenced CD4+ and CD8+ repertoires. The public sequencing data were trimmed at Q25 with fastp and processed into clonotypes with MiXCR by TCRdb, which kept only in-frame beta chains. All rows with the same CDR3 protein become a single entry with the most common DNA and genes. The V and J calls and clone size are TCRdb's, not the authors'. Here the sample has approximately 350,000 distinct CDR3 sequences; about an eighth occur a single time. 22% of the sample is held by the ten biggest clonotypes.

Ficoll-Paque density gradient centrifugation was used to isolate PBMCs. The TCR sequence derives from a man aged 18 to 30 who had mild COVID-19 (a few samples of this study predate the infection). The sample titles of this study are shuffled in the database, so cell type and time point are left out; the donor was told from shared clones. Sequenced sample: PBMCs or a T cell subset sorted from them (not recorded which). The chain couples TRBV29-1 to TRBJ1-1; perhaps TRBD1 is the D gene, with 5 bases matching. Read as DNA, the sequence is TGCAATGTTCAGGGGAACACTGAAGCTTTCTTT. This translates into CNVQGNTEAFF.